One and the same sample provided the 20 T cell receptor beta chains below, sequenced in a study of cytomegalovirus exposure and HLA in healthy donors. Both 60 Vbeta primers and 13 Jbeta primers went into the PCR. Sequencing used immunoSEQ multiplex PCR; TCRdb keeps in-frame clones, though not all of them. Of about 59,000 clones listed, about 80% were seen once; the top ten hold about 1.6%. Sequencing was done on a sample of PBMCs. These receptors all come from a human donor in good health.

The chain uses TRBV30 and TRBJ1-5, with D tentatively TRBD1 (5 bases). Germline CDR1 and CDR2: GTSNPN and SVGIG (reference sequence). This CDR3 region has 15 residues. V lost 0 bases and J 0 bases, leaving 9 bases between the germline ends. The CDR3 loop reads CAWSVRGNSNQPQHF. CDR3 nucleotide sequence: TGTGCCTGGAGTGTAAGGGGAAATAGCAATCAGCCCCAGCATTTT.

The J gene is TRBJ1-1, the V gene TRBV7-2; D call uncertain. The V and J ends lost 1 base and 6 bases respectively, with 6 bases between them. In germline, CDR1 is SGHTA, CDR2 FQGNSA. This CDR3 spans 12 amino acids. This CDR3 is CASSLGAAEAFF. The CDR3, as DNA: TGTGCCAGCAGCTTAGGAGCCGCTGAAGCTTTCTTT.

This clone is a singleton in its sample. The rearrangement joins TRBV2 to TRBJ2-7, with D perhaps TRBD1 (6 bases). The length of the CDR3 is 15 residues. V gave up 6 bases and J gave up 4 bases, with 19 bases separating them. Germline CDR1 and CDR2: SNHLY and FYNNEI. The CDR3 reads CASSQEWGTSYEQYF. As DNA, the CDR3 is TGTGCCAGCAGCCAAGAGTGGGGGACATCTTACGAGCAGTACTTC. Using reference TRBV2 and TRBJ2-7 for the parts outside the CDR3, the full variable domain is EPEVTQTPSHQVTQMGQEVILRCVPISNHLYFYWYRQILGQKVEFLVSFYNNEISEKSEIFDDQFSVERPDGSNFTLKIRSTKLEDSAMYFCASSQEWGTSYEQYFGPGTRLTVT.

This chain uses TRBV5-1 with TRBJ1-5; 7 bases fit TRBD1. CDR1 is SGHRS, CDR2 YFSETQ, per germline. V shed 0 bases and J 6 bases; nucleotides not matched to a gene: 6. The CDR3 is 15 residues long. CDR3 nucleotide sequence: TGCGCCAGCAGCTTGGCCCCAGGGGGAGTTCAGCCCCAGCATTTT. Translating gives CASSLAPGGVQPQHF.

V gene TRBV6-6 combines with J gene TRBJ2-2, with a tentative D call TRBD2 (5 bases). The CDR3 runs to 15 residues. The germline V gene encodes CDR1 MNHNY and CDR2 SVGAGI (reference sequence). V was cut by 6 bases and J by 6 bases, with 17 bases left in between. The chain's CDR3 is CASRIVAGGAGELFF. The CDR3 region has the DNA TGTGCCAGCAGGATCGTGGCCGGAGGTGCCGGGGAGCTGTTTTTT.

This clone has a single count. The rearrangement uses TRBV29-1 and TRBJ1-3; D not resolved. The CDR3 runs 15 residues. CDR1 is SQVTM, CDR2 ANQGSEA, per germline. With 1 base removed from V and 0 bases from J, the gap between germline ends came to 10 bases. CDR3 DNA: TGCAGCGTTGAAGTACCTCAGGTCTCTGGAAACACCATATATTTT. The encoded protein is CSVEVPQVSGNTIYF. The complete variable domain, with remaining parts taken from reference TRBV29-1 and TRBJ1-3, reads SAVISQKPSRDICQRGTSLTIQCQVDSQVTMMFWYRQQPGQSLTLIATANQGSEATYESGFVIDKFPISRPNLTFSTLTVSNMSPEDSSIYLCSVEVPQVSGNTIYFGEGSWLTVV.

The chain has TRBV7-2 and TRBJ2-3; 9 bases match TRBD2. The length of the CDR3 is 14 residues. CDR1 is SGHTA and CDR2 is FQGNSA in the germline V gene. The V gene end was trimmed by 9 bases and the J gene end by 5 bases; junction bases not matched to a gene: 9. CDR3 DNA: TGTGCCAGTTCTTTGCGGGGGGGCATAGATACGCAGTATTTT. Translating it yields CASSLRGGIDTQYF.

The chain employs TRBV14 and TRBJ2-1; 8 positions agree with TRBD2. The CDR3 consists of 19 residues. Trimming at V came to 1 base and at J to 0 bases, leaving 11 bases not matched to a gene. Looked up from germline, CDR1 is SGHDN and CDR2 is FVKESK. CDR3 region: CASSQVRAGGRSSYNEQFF. The CDR3 nucleotides read TGTGCCAGCAGCCAAGTTCGGGCGGGGGGTAGGAGCTCCTACAATGAGCAGTTCTTC.

The chain recombines TRBV5-6 with TRBJ2-5, with D tentatively TRBD2 (5 bases). V lost 4 bases to trimming and J lost 1 base, with 11 bases between them. This CDR3 is 14 amino acids long. Germline CDR1 SGHDT, CDR2 YYEEEE. The CDR3 bases are TGTGCCAGCAGCCTTTCAGGAGGCCAAGAGACCCAGTACTTC. It encodes CASSLSGGQETQYF.

This chain joins TRBV9 and TRBJ2-1; 8 nucleotides match TRBD2. The V gene end was trimmed by 4 bases and the J gene end by 7 bases; junction bases not matched to a gene: 16. This CDR3 spans 17 amino acids. Germline V CDR1 and CDR2: SGDLS, YYNGEE. The chain's CDR3 is CASSSVRSRGAGNEQFF. CDR3 in DNA: TGTGCCAGCAGCTCCGTCCGGTCGCGGGGGGCGGGTAATGAGCAGTTCTTC.

The V gene is TRBV2, the J gene TRBJ2-7, with a possible D match to TRBD2 (6 bases). The V and J ends lost 3 bases and 0 bases respectively, with 9 bases between them. Germline V gene lookup returns CDR1 SNHLY and CDR2 FYNNEI. The CDR3 sequence is 14 residues long. The CDR3 loop reads CASSELGSSYEQYF. CDR3 coding DNA: TGTGCCAGCAGTGAGCTCGGGAGCTCCTACGAGCAGTACTTC.

The rearrangement joins TRBV7-6 to TRBJ2-3; TRBD2 might be the D (6 bases). Germline CDR1 and CDR2: SGHVS and FNYEAQ. This CDR3 comprises 15 residues. V gave up 6 bases and J gave up 0 bases, with 13 bases separating them. The DNA of the CDR3 is TGTGCCAGCAGTCTTAGCGGAGATAGCACAGATACGCAGTATTTT. Protein sequence: CASSLSGDSTDTQYF. Full variable domain (outside the CDR3, taken from reference TRBV7-6 and TRBJ2-3): GAGVSQSPRYKVTKRGQDVALRCDPISGHVSLYWYRQALGQGPEFLTYFNYEAQQDKSGLPNDRFSAERPEGSISTLTIQRTEQRDSAMYRCASSLSGDSTDTQYFGPGTRLTVL.

This chain connects TRBV2 to TRBJ1-1, with TRBD1 matching 7 bases. CDR1 is SNHLY, CDR2 FYNNEI, per germline. V was clipped by 6 bases and J by 2 bases; unmatched bases: 9. This CDR3 spans 15 amino acids. CDR3 sequence (DNA): TGTGCCAGCAGACAGGGGTTTCTTGCAAACACTGAAGCTTTCTTT. As protein: CASRQGFLANTEAFF.

The CDR3 DNA is TGTGCCAGCAGTTTAATGGTGGACAGGGGCGACGATGAGCAGTTCTTC. Translation gives CASSLMVDRGDDEQFF. V gene TRBV28 combines with J gene TRBJ2-1, with 9 bases aligning to TRBD1. Germline V gives CDR1 MDHEN, CDR2 SYDVKM. Trimming took 2 bases from V and 8 from J; bases not matched to a gene: 10. The CDR3 is made up of 16 amino acids. The full variable domain, in which reference TRBV28 and TRBJ2-1 provide the parts outside the CDR3, is DVKVTQSSRYLVKRTGEKVFLECVQDMDHENMFWYRQDPGLGLRLIYFSYDVKMKEKGDIPEGYSVSREKKERFSLILESASTNQTSMYLCASSLMVDRGDDEQFFGPGTRLTVL.

This sequence joins TRBV2 and TRBJ2-7; 12 bases map to TRBD2. There are 14 residues in the CDR3. Germline CDR1 is SNHLY and CDR2 is FYNNEI. Losses at the gene ends were 10 bases for V and 7 bases for J; bases not matched to a gene: 11. CDR3 amino acids: CATLGLAGPLEQYF. CDR3 sequence (DNA): TGTGCCACCCTGGGACTAGCGGGCCCTCTGGAGCAGTACTTC.

The chain recombines TRBV7-3 with TRBJ1-2; 10 bases agree with TRBD1. Germline CDR1 reads SGHTA; CDR2 reads FQGTGA. The CDR3 is 14 amino acids. V was pared by 3 bases and J by 6 bases, with 4 bases of the junction left unmatched. The CDR3 nucleotides are TGTGCCAGCAGCTTCGGACAGGGGGGGAATGGCTACACCTTC. It translates to CASSFGQGGNGYTF.

This clone was observed once. The chain carries TRBV29-1 and TRBJ2-3; 12 bases match TRBD2. Germline-derived CDR1 and CDR2 are SQVTM and ANQGSEA. This CDR3 comprises 15 residues. The ends lost 8 bases at V and 3 bases at J; junction bases unmatched: 9. CDR3 region: CSTATSGSGTDTQYF. CDR3 DNA: TGCAGCACCGCGACTAGCGGGAGTGGGACAGATACGCAGTATTTT.

This chain uses TRBV19 with TRBJ2-1; TRBD1 aligns across 12 bases. The CDR3 is made up of 15 amino acids. CDR1 is LNHDA and CDR2 is SQIVND in the germline V gene (reference sequence). The J segment lost 8 bases and the V segment lost 3 bases, leaving 5 bases of the junction unmatched. In nucleotides, the CDR3 is TGTGCCAGTAGTATGGGGACAGGGGGCTTGGATGAGCAGTTCTTC. Translation gives CASSMGTGGLDEQFF.

This clone showed up just a few times. This chain joins TRBV30 and TRBJ2-7, with 7 bases fitting TRBD2. Germline values: CDR1 GTSNPN, CDR2 SVGIG (reference sequence). The CDR3 is 11 residues long. V trimming: 2 bases; J trimming: 6 bases; junction bases outside the gene matches: 1. This CDR3 is CAWSWGGEQYF. In DNA form, the CDR3 reads TGTGCCTGGAGTTGGGGGGGCGAGCAGTACTTC.

The V call is TRBV4-2, the J call TRBJ2-7, with D tentatively TRBD1 (5 bases). V shed 4 bases and J shed 0 bases, with 16 bases lying between them. This CDR3 is 16 amino acids long. Germline V gene sequence: CDR1 LGHNA, CDR2 YNFKEQ. This CDR3 is CASSRVGAAYSYEQYF. CDR3 bases: TGTGCCAGCAGCCGAGTTGGGGCAGCTTACTCCTACGAGCAGTACTTC.